The clone carrying this T cell receptor (beta chain) was found a few times. Its antigen is still unknown. The source of the sample is a study of shared clonotypes between healthy human individuals. Several immunoSEQ plates received, in even portions, the genomic DNA of each subset. The table came from immunoSEQ multiplex PCR; TCRdb's copy has only in-frame clones and leaves some out. The table lists 900,000 to 1,200,000 clones, around three quarters of them singletons. Study-wide points: It was the non-shared clonotypes that had lower generation probabilities than clonotypes shared by all four donors. Represented diversity, genetic and exposure-history alike, was limited by few donors. Four donors held about 5% of naive CD4 clonotypes in common.

V was pared by 6 bases and J by 9 bases, with 14 bases of the junction left unmatched. This CDR3 has 16 residues. Per germline, CDR1 MDHEN and CDR2 SYDVKM. The V and J genes are TRBV28 and TRBJ2-1, with 10 nucleotides matching TRBD1. The sequence was collected from a man between 18 and 35 years old in good health. Some clones in this sample may be carry-over from other donors' samples. Material: memory CD4+ T cells from PBMCs. As for subset: CD45RA-negative fraction. The CDR3 region is CASRRTGGYSSAEQFF. CDR3 nucleotide sequence: TGTGCCAGCAGGCGGACAGGGGGTTATTCGTCGGCTGAGCAGTTCTTC.